This TCR beta chain was obtained from a study of CD8 T cells in ankylosing spondylitis. Study-level findings and limits: Within ankylosing spondylitis blood, a TCR beta motif made up of roughly eight highly homologous variants appeared to be characteristic.

The length of the CDR3 is 15 residues. The V and J ends lost 4 bases and 3 bases, in that order; junction bases with no gene match: 7. CDR1 is SGHAT, CDR2 FQDESV, per germline (reference sequence). Worth noting for this clonotype: The antigen remains undetermined.

TCRdb recomputed calls from the 5' RACE reads with MiXCR, one row per CDR3 protein. The table records about 340,000 distinct CDR3 sequences, 6.5% to 10% of them present only once. The chain carries TRBV11-1 and TRBJ2-7; 9 bases agree with TRBD1. This sequence was found in a male donor with ankylosing spondylitis. The sample comprised blood, either unsorted or a sorted T cell fraction (not recorded which). The CDR3 region is CASSSTGTGFYEQYF. The CDR3 DNA follows: TGTGCCAGCAGCTCCACCGGGACAGGGTTCTACGAGCAGTACTTC.